The clone carrying this TCR beta chain showed up just a few times. Its antigen is unknown. This sample was taken from a study of CD8+ T cells in alopecia areata. Study-level results: While tofacitinib was given, many expanded lesional clones persisted in scalp and blood. Scalp specimens additionally yield sequences from normal skin's resident alphabeta T cells.

The CDR3 loop spans 14 amino acids. With 4 bases removed from V and 8 bases from J, the gap between germline ends came to 15 bases. Looked up from germline, CDR1 is SNHLY and CDR2 is FYNNEI. Treatment described: oral pan-JAK inhibitor, 5-10 mg twice daily. The sequencing template was cDNA reverse transcribed from extracted RNA. Produced via immunoSEQ multiplex PCR; TCRdb's table is partial and in-frame only. The table records some 100,000 clones, 44% of them present only once. The source material was CD8+ T cells sorted from blood, sampled at week 24, from a patient treated with tofacitinib. The chain combines TRBV2 with TRBJ2-1; no clear D. This TCR derives from a human donor with alopecia areata. The CDR3 here is CASSARGGTHEQFF. The CDR3 region has the DNA TGTGCCAGCAGTGCCAGAGGCGGCACCCATGAGCAGTTCTTC.